This T cell receptor beta chain stems from a study of T cells in Graves' hyperthyroidism and ophthalmopathy. Study results and limitations: The blood repertoire included most of the expanded thyroid clonotypes above 0.001.

This clonotype was seen only a few times. What it recognizes is unknown. Trimming took 0 bases from V and 3 from J; bases not matched to a gene: 13. Germline CDR1 is GTSNPN and CDR2 is SVGIG (reference sequence). The length of the CDR3 is 18 residues. From RNA transcripts, TCR beta CDR3 regions were amplified. First-round RT-PCR targeting the TCR CDR3 was performed with the HTBI primer set. TCRdb re-called the multiplex PCR reads through MiXCR, storing one row per CDR3 protein. Altogether 500,000 to 650,000 distinct CDR3 sequences are present, roughly 14% being singletons, with the ten largest covering about an eighth. PBMCs were collected from an approximately 10 ml volume of fresh peripheral blood.

The V call is TRBV30, the J call TRBJ2-4; TRBD2 matches 8 bases. Sequenced: blood. This sequence originates from a woman aged 45-65 years with Graves' ophthalmopathy. The CDR3 DNA follows: TGTGCCTGGAGTGTACAGAGGTGGAGCGGGGGTGGCAAAAACATTCAGTACTTC. Protein: CAWSVQRWSGGGKNIQYF.